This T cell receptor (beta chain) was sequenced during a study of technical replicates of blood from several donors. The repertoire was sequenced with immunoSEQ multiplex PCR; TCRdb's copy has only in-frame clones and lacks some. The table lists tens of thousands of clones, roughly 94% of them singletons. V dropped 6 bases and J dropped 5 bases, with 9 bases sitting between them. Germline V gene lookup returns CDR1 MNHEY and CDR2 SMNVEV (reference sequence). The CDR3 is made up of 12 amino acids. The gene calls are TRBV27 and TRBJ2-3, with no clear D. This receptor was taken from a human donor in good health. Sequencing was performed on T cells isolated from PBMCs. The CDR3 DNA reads TGTGCCAGCAGCCAGCGAGGAGATACGCAGTATTTT. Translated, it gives CASSQRGDTQYF.